Listed below are T cell receptor beta chains from one sample, sequenced in a study of metastatic and nonmetastatic thyroid tumors. TCRdb reanalyzed the PCR reads with MiXCR. Of fewer than 15,000 clones listed, 25% to 40% are singletons. Sequenced input: tumor tissue. All receptors derive from a female donor with papillary thyroid cancer or a benign thyroid nodule (not recorded which). Some clones in this sample may be carry-over from other donors' samples. Both conserved end residues are part of each CDR3. A D gene is named only where the DNA matches it firmly.

>TRBV18|.
CASSPKGLGDTQYF
>TRBV20-1|.
CSAREGGRGGNTEAFF
>TRBV28|.
CASSFPGILTPQHF
>TRBV6-1|.
CASSLEGSGNQPQHF
>TRBV4-2|.
CASSQDRAGPSGANVLTF
>TRBV4-1|TRBD2
CASSQDIAGGIDTQYF
>TRBV6-1|TRBD2
CASRRTSEYEQYF
>TRBV27|.
CASRRQGGGTDTQYF
>TRBV7-2|TRBD2
CASSPTSGQGYEQYF
>TRBV6-1|.
CSSGSTASYEQYF
>TRBV20-1|TRBD2
CSAPAGGWGTDTQYF
>TRBV5-1|TRBD2
CASSTTSGSYNEQFF
>TRBV6-1|.
CASRGSGGYTF
>TRBV6-5|TRBD1
CASSYARDRGFGYTF
>TRBV20-1|TRBD1
CSATGEGVKEQYF
>TRBV28|.
CASSLGGSNLYNEQFF
>TRBV7-2|.
CASSLNRDYEQYF
>TRBV19|.
CASSTRVAETQYF
>TRBV18|.
CASSALDRSNTEAFF
>TRBV7-3|.
CASSRYSGANVLTF
>TRBV20-1|.
CSASLSGNTEAFF
>TRBV6-1|.
CASSEVQAVHPQHF
>TRBV5-5|.
CASQQWNSGNTIYF
>TRBV6-6|.
CASSYVQFNEQYF
>TRBV18|.
CASSPARLETQYF
>TRBV30|.
CAWCQGDTDTQYF
>TRBV20-1|TRBD2
CSARDYATSGGVRNTGELFF
>TRBV30|.
CAWSGAFNQPQHF
>TRBV19|.
CASSIDLRNTEAFF
>TRBV5-5|TRBD2
CASSFSAGGIIDEQYF
>TRBV20-1|.
CSASIGGKDGYTF
>TRBV6-1|.
CASSEKMGAGRVKYEQYF
>TRBV5-1|.
CASSLGPETFYGYTF
>TRBV20-1|.
CSATDMAAYEQYF
>TRBV6-5|.
CASITPGDLAYGYTF
>TRBV20-1|.
CSARGNRYNEKLFF
>TRBV12-5|.
CASGLTGGNTIYF
>TRBV27|.
CASRENSWGRGETQYF